This entry concerns a single TCR beta chain. Only in-frame clones appear in the TCRdb table, and some are missing; sequencing was by immunoSEQ multiplex PCR. Of 35,000 to 45,000 clones in the sample, about 90% are singletons; the top ten hold about 7.3%. Sample time point: peripheral blood 6 weeks after treatment start. CDR3 length equals 17 residues. Trimming cost V 3 bases and J 8 bases; bases outside gene matches: 10. Germline CDR1 MDHEN, CDR2 SYDVKM. This sample is drawn from a study of PD-L1 blockade in urothelial cancer. This clonotype originated in a man in his 70s with urothelial cancer. Sample: PBMCs, taken around atezolizumab (anti-PD-L1) treatment. This chain joins TRBV28 and TRBJ2-3, with TRBD2 identical over 14 bases. In nucleotides, the CDR3 is TGTGCCAGCAGTTTCTCCGGACTAGCGGGAGGAATAGGTACGCAGTATTTT. It yields the protein CASSFSGLAGGIGTQYF.